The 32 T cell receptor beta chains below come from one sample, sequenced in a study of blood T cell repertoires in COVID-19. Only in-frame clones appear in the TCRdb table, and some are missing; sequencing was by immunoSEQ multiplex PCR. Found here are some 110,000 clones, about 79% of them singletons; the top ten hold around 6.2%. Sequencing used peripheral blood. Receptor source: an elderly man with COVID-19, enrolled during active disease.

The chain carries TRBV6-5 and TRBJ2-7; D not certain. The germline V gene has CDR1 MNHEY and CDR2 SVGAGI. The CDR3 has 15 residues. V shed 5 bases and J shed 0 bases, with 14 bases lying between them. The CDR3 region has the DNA TGTGCCAGCAGTCCCAGCGCCGAAAGCTCCTACGAGCAGTACTTC. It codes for CASSPSAESSYEQYF.

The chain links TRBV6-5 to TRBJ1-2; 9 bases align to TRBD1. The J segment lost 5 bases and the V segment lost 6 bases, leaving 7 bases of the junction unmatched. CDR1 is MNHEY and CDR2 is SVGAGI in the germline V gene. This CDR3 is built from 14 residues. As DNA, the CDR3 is TGTGCCAGCAGCCGGGACAGGGTTGGGTATGGCTACACCTTC. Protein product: CASSRDRVGYGYTF.

CDR3: CASSLDRMAYEQYF. The CDR3 DNA is TGTGCCAGCAGCCTGGACAGGATGGCCTACGAGCAGTACTTC. The J gene is TRBJ2-7, the V gene TRBV5-4, with 7 bases matching TRBD1. The V gene end was trimmed by 4 bases and the J gene end by 2 bases; junction bases not matched to a gene: 6. Per germline, CDR1 SGHNT and CDR2 YYREEE (reference sequence). This CDR3 has 14 residues.

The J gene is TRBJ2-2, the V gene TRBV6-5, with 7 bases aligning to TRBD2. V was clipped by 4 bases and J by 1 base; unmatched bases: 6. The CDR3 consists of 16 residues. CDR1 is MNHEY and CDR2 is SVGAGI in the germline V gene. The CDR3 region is CASSFWAGVNTGELFF. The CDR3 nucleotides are TGTGCCAGCAGTTTTTGGGCGGGGGTGAACACCGGGGAGCTGTTTTTT.

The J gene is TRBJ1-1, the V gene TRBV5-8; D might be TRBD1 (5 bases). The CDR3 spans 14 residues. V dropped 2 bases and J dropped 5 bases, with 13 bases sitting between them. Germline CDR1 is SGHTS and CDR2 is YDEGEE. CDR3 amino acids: CASSFHGAGTEAFF. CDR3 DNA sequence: TGTGCCAGCAGCTTCCATGGGGCTGGGACTGAAGCTTTCTTT.

The DNA of the CDR3 is TGTGCCAGCAGGGCGGACAGGACCCAGTACTTC. Translated, it gives CASRADRTQYF. The chain couples TRBV28 to TRBJ2-5; D may be TRBD1 (6 bases). The germline V and J ends were trimmed by 6 bases and 7 bases, with 9 bases remaining between them. This CDR3 comprises 11 residues. Germline CDR1 MDHEN, CDR2 SYDVKM.

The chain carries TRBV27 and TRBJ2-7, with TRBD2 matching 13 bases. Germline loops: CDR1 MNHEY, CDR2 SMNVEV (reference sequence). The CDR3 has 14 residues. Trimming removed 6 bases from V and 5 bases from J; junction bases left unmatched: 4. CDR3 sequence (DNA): TGTGCCAGCAGACTAGCGGGAGGGTACGACGAGCAGTACTTC. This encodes CASRLAGGYDEQYF.

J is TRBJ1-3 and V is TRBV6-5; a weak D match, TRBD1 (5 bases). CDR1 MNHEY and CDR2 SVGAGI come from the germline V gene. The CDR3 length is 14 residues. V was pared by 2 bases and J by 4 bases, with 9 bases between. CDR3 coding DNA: TGTGCCAGCAGTTACGACAGTAGCGGAAACACCATATATTTT. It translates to CASSYDSSGNTIYF.

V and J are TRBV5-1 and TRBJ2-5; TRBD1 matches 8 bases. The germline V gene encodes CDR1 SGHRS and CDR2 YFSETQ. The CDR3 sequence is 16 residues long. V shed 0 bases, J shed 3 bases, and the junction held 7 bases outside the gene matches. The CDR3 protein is CASSLGGRGLEETQYF. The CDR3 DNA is TGCGCCAGCAGCTTGGGTGGCAGGGGGCTTGAAGAGACCCAGTACTTC.

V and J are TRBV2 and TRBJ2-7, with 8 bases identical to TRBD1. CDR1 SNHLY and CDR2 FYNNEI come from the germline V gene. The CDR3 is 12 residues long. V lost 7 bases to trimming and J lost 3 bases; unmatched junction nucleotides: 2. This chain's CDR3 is CASKDRDYEQYF. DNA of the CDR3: TGTGCCAGCAAGGACAGGGACTACGAGCAGTACTTC.

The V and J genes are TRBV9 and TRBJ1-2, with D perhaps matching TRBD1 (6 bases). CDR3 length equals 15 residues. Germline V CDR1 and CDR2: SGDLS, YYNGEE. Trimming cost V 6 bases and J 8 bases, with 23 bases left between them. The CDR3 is CASTDKGQILGGYTF. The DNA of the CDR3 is TGTGCCAGCACCGATAAAGGACAGATATTAGGAGGCTACACCTTC.

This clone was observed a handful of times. CDR3 coding DNA: TGCAGCGTTGAGGGGGACAGGGAGGGGTCCTACGAGCAGTACTTC. Its translation is CSVEGDREGSYEQYF. This chain uses TRBV29-1 with TRBJ2-7; 9 nucleotides line up with TRBD1. Germline trimming cut 3 bases from V and 1 base from J; bases unmatched to any gene: 7. The CDR3 is 15 residues long. Germline V gives CDR1 SQVTM, CDR2 ANQGSEA.

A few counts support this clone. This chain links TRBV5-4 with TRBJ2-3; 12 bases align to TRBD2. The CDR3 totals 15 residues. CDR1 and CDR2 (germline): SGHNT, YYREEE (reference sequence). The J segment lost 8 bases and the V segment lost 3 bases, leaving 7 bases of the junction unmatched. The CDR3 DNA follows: TGTGCCAGCAGCTCACTAGCGGGAGGAAAGGGTACGCAGTATTTT. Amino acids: CASSSLAGGKGTQYF.

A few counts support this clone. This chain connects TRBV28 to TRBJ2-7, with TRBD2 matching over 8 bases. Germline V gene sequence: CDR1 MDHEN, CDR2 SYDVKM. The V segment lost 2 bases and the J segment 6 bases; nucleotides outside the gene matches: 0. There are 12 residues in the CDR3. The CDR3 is CASSLGTSEQYF. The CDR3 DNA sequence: TGTGCCAGCAGTTTAGGGACTAGCGAGCAGTACTTC. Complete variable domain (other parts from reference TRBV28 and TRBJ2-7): DVKVTQSSRYLVKRTGEKVFLECVQDMDHENMFWYRQDPGLGLRLIYFSYDVKMKEKGDIPEGYSVSREKKERFSLILESASTNQTSMYLCASSLGTSEQYFGPGTRLTVT.

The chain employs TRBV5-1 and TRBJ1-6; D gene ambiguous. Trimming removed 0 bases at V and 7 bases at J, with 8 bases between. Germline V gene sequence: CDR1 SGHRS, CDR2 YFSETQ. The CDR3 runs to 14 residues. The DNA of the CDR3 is TGCGCCAGCAGCTTGGACGGAGCGAATTCACCCCTCCACTTT. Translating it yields CASSLDGANSPLHF.

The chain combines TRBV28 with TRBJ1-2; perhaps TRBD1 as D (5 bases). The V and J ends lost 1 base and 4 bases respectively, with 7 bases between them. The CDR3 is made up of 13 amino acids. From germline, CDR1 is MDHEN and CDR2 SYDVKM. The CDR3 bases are TGTGCCAGCAGTTTATCACAGGTCTATGGCTACACCTTC. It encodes CASSLSQVYGYTF.

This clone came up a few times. CDR3 sequence (DNA): TGTGCCAGCAGTTCCACAGGGAAAGATGGCTACACCTTC. This sequence encodes CASSSTGKDGYTF. The genes are TRBV28 and TRBJ1-2, with D perhaps TRBD1 (6 bases). The CDR3 is 13 amino acids. Germline V gene lookup returns CDR1 MDHEN and CDR2 SYDVKM. V gave up 4 bases and J gave up 6 bases, with 12 bases separating them.

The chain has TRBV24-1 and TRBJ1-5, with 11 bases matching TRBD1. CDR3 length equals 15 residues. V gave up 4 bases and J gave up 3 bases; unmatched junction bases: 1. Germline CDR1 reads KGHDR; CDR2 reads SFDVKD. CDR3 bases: TGTGCCACCAGTGAGGGACAGGGGGTCAATCAGCCCCAGCATTTT. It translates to CATSEGQGVNQPQHF.

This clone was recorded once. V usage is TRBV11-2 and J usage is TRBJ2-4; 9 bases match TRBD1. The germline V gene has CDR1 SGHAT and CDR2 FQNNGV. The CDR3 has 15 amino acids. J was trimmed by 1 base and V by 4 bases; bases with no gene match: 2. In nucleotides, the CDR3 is TGTGCCAGCAGCTCGACAGGGGGGGCCAAAAACATTCAGTACTTC. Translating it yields CASSSTGGAKNIQYF. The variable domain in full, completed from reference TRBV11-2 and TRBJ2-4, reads EAGVAQSPRYKIIEKRQSVAFWCNPISGHATLYWYQQILGQGPKLLIQFQNNGVVDDSQLPKDRFSAERLKGVDSTLKIQPAKLEDSAVYLCASSSTGGAKNIQYFGAGTRLSVL.

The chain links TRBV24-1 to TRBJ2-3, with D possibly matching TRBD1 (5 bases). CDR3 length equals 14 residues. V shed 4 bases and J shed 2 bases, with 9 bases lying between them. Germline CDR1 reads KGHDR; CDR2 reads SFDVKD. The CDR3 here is CATSDRVSTDTQYF. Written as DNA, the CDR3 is TGTGCCACCAGTGACAGGGTCTCCACAGATACGCAGTATTTT.

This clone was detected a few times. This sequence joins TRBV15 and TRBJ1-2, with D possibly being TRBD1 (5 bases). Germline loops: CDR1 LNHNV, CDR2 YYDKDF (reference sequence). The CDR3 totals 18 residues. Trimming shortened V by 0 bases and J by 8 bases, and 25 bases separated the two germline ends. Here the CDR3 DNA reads TGTGCCACCAGCAGAGAAGCCTTCAGGGATAACGCCTTGGAGGGCTACACCTTC. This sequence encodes CATSREAFRDNALEGYTF.

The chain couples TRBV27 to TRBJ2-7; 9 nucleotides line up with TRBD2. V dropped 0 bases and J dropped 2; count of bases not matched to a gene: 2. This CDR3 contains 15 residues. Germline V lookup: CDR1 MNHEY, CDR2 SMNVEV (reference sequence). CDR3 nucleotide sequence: TGTGCCAGCAGTTTATCAGGGACTAGCCCCTACGAGCAGTACTTC. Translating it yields CASSLSGTSPYEQYF.

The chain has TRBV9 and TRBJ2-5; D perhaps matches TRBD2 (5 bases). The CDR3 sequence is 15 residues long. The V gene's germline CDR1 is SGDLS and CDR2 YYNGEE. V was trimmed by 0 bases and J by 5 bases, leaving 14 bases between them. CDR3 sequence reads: CASSVGGSRGETQYF. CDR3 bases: TGTGCCAGCAGCGTAGGAGGTAGCCGAGGGGAGACCCAGTACTTC.

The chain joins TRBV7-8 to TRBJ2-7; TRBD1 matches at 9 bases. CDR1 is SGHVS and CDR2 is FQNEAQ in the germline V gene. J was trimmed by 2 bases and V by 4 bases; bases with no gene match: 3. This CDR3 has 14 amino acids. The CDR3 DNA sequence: TGTGCCAGCAGCTCGCGGACAGGGGCCTACGAGCAGTACTTC. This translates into CASSSRTGAYEQYF.

CDR3 loop: CASSYSMGGLNGYTF. In DNA, the CDR3 is TGTGCCAGCAGTTACTCGATGGGGGGATTGAATGGCTACACCTTC. The V call is TRBV6-6, the J call TRBJ1-2; possibly TRBD1 for D (5 bases). The germline gives CDR1 MNHNY, CDR2 SVGAGI (reference sequence). V lost 0 bases to trimming and J lost 6 bases, with 14 bases between them. CDR3 length: 15 residues.

The CDR3 sequence: CASSPTDYEQYF. The CDR3 region has the DNA TGTGCCAGCTCACCTACAGACTACGAGCAGTACTTC. The rearrangement joins TRBV18 to TRBJ2-7, with D hard to call. The CDR3 has 12 amino acids. Deletions cut 3 bases from V and 3 bases from J, with 6 bases between. From germline, CDR1 is KGHSH and CDR2 LQKENI.

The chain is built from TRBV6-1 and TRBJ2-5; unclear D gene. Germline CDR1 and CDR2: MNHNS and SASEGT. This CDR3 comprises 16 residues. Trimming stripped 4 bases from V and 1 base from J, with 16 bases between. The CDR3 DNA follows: TGTGCCAGCAGTGCATCACTTAGTCCCTTCCAAGAGACCCAGTACTTC. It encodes CASSASLSPFQETQYF.

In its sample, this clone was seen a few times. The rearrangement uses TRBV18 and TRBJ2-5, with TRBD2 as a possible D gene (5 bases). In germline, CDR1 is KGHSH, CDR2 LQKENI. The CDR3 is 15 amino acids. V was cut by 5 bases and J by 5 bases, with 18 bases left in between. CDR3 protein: CASSIYAGPGETQYF. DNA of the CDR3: TGTGCCAGCTCAATCTACGCCGGGCCGGGGGAGACCCAGTACTTC.

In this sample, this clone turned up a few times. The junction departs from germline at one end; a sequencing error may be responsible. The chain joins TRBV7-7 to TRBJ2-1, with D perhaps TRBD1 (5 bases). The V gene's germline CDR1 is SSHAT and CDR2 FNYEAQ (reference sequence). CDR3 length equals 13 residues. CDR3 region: CASSLTEYNEQFF. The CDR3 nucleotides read TGTGCTAGCAGCCTGACAGAGTACAATGAGCAGTTCTTC.

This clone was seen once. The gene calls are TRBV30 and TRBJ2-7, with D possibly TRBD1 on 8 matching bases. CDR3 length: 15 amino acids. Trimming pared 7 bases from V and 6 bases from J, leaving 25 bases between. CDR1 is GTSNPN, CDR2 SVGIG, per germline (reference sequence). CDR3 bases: TGTGCCTCCCTGGGAGGGGGACAGGCCGAGGGCGAGCAGTACTTC. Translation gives CASLGGGQAEGEQYF.

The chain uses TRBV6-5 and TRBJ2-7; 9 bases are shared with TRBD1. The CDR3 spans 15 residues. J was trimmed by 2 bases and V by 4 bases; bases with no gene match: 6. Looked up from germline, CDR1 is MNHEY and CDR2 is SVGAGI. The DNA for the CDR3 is TGTGCCAGCAGTTTCCCGACAGGGGGAGCCTACGAGCAGTACTTC. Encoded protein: CASSFPTGGAYEQYF.

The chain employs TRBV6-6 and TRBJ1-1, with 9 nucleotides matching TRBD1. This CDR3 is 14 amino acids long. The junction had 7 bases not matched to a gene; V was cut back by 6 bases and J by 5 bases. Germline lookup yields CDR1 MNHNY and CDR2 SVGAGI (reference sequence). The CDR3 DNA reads TGTGCCAGCAGGCGGGACAGGGAGGGTACTGAAGCTTTCTTT. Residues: CASRRDREGTEAFF.